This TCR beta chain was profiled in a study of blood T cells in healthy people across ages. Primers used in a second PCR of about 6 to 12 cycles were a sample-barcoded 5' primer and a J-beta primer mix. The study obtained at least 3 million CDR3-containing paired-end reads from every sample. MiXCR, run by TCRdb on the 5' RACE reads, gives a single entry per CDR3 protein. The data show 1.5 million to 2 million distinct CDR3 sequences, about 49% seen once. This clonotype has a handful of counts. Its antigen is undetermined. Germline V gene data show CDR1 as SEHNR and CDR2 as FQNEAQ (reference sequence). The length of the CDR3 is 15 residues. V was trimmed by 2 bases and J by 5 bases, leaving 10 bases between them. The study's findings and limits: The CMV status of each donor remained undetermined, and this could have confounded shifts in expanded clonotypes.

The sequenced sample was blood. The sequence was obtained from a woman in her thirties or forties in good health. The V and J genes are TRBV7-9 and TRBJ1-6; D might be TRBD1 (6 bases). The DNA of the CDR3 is TGTGCCAGCAGCTTAAGAGGGGGGGATAATTCACCCCTCCACTTT. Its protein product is CASSLRGGDNSPLHF.